This T cell receptor (beta chain) was observed in a study of T cell changes during pregnancy in multiple sclerosis. Clones were read by immunoSEQ multiplex PCR, and TCRdb kept only the in-frame ones, dropping some. The data hold just under 60,000 clones, with 90% to 95% observed a single time. Trimming pared 8 bases from V and 0 bases from J, leaving 8 bases between. The CDR3 runs to 12 residues. Germline CDR1 and CDR2: LNHDA and SQIVND (reference sequence). The sequence was obtained from a female donor with multiple sclerosis, enrolled in a pregnancy study. This material consisted of peripheral blood, taken in the first trimester of pregnancy. The chain employs TRBV19 and TRBJ2-7, with D tentatively TRBD2 (6 bases). The CDR3 loop is CASGGISYEQYF. CDR3 nucleotides: TGTGCCAGTGGAGGGATCTCCTACGAGCAGTACTTC.